The count of the clone carrying this T cell receptor (beta chain) is one. The CDR3 is made up of 21 amino acids. CDR1 is MNHNY and CDR2 is SVGAGI in the germline V gene (reference sequence). J gave up 0 bases and V 5 bases, and 21 bases lay outside the gene matches. This entry is derived from a study of blood T cell repertoires in COVID-19. Across the whole study: Researchers got acute and convalescent COVID-19 samples from the United States, Italy and Spain. In each case, the material was cDNA or gDNA derived from T cells, B-cell-depleted T cells, or PBMCs.

Per the authors' pipeline: The authors estimated nucleated cell counts from reference gene primer amplification. Generated by immunoSEQ multiplex PCR, the TCRdb table keeps only in-frame clones and is missing some. V, J and clone size were drawn from that table, and D and trimming were deduced from the DNA. The data hold approximately 240,000 clones, with about 85% observed a single time. This clonotype was obtained from a woman aged 18-29 years who had recovered from COVID-19. J is TRBJ2-7 and V is TRBV6-6, with TRBD2 identical over 11 bases. Source material: peripheral blood. The CDR3 DNA is TGTGCCAGCAGTCCTGACAGTCCGGGACTAGCGGCTTTTTTAAGCTCCTACGAGCAGTACTTC. It specifies CASSPDSPGLAAFLSSYEQYF.